These 25 T cell receptor beta chains came from one sample sequenced in a study of CD8 T cells in ankylosing spondylitis (dated by TCRdb to about 2017). The library was prepared using 5' RACE. Sequencing was carried out with an Illumina HiSeq 2500. TCRdb took the public reads, trimmed them with fastp at Q25, ran MiXCR for clone calling and kept in-frame beta chains. Under each unique CDR3 protein, matching rows form one entry showing the most common genes and DNA. This sample lists 250,000 or so distinct CDR3 sequences; under 30% were detected once. Around 0.64% of the sample comes from the top ten. Input material: blood, either unsorted or a sorted T cell fraction (not recorded which). These receptors were collected from a male donor with ankylosing spondylitis or in good health (not recorded which).

This clonotype was seen only a few times. The V call is TRBV24-1, the J call TRBJ2-1; TRBD1 matches at 10 bases. Unmatched junction bases numbered 6, after V lost 3 bases and J lost 8 bases. CDR3 length: 15 residues. Germline V lookup: CDR1 KGHDR, CDR2 SFDVKD. The CDR3 nucleotides are TGTGCCACCAGTGATCCGGGACAGGGGAGCGATGAGCAGTTCTTC. Translation: CATSDPGQGSDEQFF.

On this clonotype: This may arise from a read error, as a much more abundant clone is one base away. The chain uses TRBV7-9 and TRBJ1-5, with D possibly matching TRBD1 (6 bases). V was trimmed by 8 bases and J by 9 bases, leaving 17 bases between them. CDR3 length: 13 residues. Germline lookup yields CDR1 SEHNR and CDR2 FQNEAQ (reference sequence). CDR3 protein: CASCQTGSWPQHF. As DNA, the CDR3 is TGTGCCAGCTGTCAAACAGGGTCTTGGCCCCAGCATTTT.

The chain joins TRBV2 to TRBJ1-2; D uncertain. Between the trimmed V and J ends, which lost 7 bases and 2 bases, there was a span of 23 bases. Germline V gene lookup returns CDR1 SNHLY and CDR2 FYNNEI. The CDR3 has 17 residues. CDR3 region: CASIQRGALAYNYGYTF. CDR3 DNA: TGTGCCAGCATCCAAAGAGGAGCTCTAGCTTACAACTATGGCTACACCTTC. The whole variable domain, remainder taken from reference TRBV2 and TRBJ1-2, is EPEVTQTPSHQVTQMGQEVILRCVPISNHLYFYWYRQILGQKVEFLVSFYNNEISEKSEIFDDQFSVERPDGSNFTLKIRSTKLEDSAMYFCASIQRGALAYNYGYTFGSGTRLTVV.

This clonotype was seen many times. V gene TRBV4-1 combines with J gene TRBJ1-2; no reliable D call. V lost 5 bases to trimming and J lost 7 bases, with 8 bases between them. CDR1 is MGHRA, CDR2 YSYEKL, per germline. The CDR3 covers 11 residues. The CDR3 nucleotides read TGCGCCAGCAGCTCAGTGGGTGGCTACACCTTC. This sequence encodes CASSSVGGYTF.

V gene TRBV20-1 combines with J gene TRBJ2-5; 10 positions match TRBD1. The CDR3 length is 13 residues. The V gene's germline CDR1 is DFQATT and CDR2 SNEGSKA (reference sequence). Trimming took 5 bases from V and 5 from J; bases not matched to a gene: 5. This CDR3 is CSAPGQGFETQYF. As DNA, the CDR3 is TGCAGTGCTCCGGGACAGGGGTTTGAGACCCAGTACTTC.

This clonotype occurred many times. The chain links TRBV2 to TRBJ2-5; D may match TRBD1 or TRBD2 (5 bases each). This CDR3 spans 15 amino acids. Trimming cost V 10 bases and J 4 bases, with 22 bases left between them. Germline V CDR1 and CDR2: SNHLY, FYNNEI. The CDR3 spells CATTALRGVGETQYF. The DNA for the CDR3 is TGTGCCACCACCGCGCTACGGGGCGTTGGAGAGACCCAGTACTTC.

This clonotype was counted ten times or more. The chain couples TRBV20-1 to TRBJ2-7; D ambiguous. V gave up 3 bases and J gave up 0 bases, with 6 bases separating them. Per the germline V gene, CDR1 is DFQATT and CDR2 is SNEGSKA (reference sequence). This CDR3 comprises 12 residues. Written as DNA, the CDR3 is TGCAGTGCTAGCCAAAGCTCCTACGAGCAGTACTTC. Translation gives CSASQSSYEQYF.

This clonotype turned up a few times. This chain's CDR3 is CATSFAGDGDEQFF. The DNA of the CDR3 is TGTGCCACCAGTTTCGCAGGGGATGGAGATGAGCAGTTCTTC. The chain combines TRBV24-1 with TRBJ2-1; TRBD1 might be the D (6 bases). V dropped 6 bases and J dropped 8 bases, with 16 bases sitting between them. CDR1 and CDR2 (germline): KGHDR, SFDVKD. This CDR3 is built from 14 residues.

This clonotype was seen a handful of times. The genes are TRBV20-1 and TRBJ2-5; 8 bases map to TRBD1. Germline CDR1 DFQATT, CDR2 SNEGSKA (reference sequence). J lost 3 bases, V lost 6 bases, and 3 bases had no gene match. This CDR3 has 12 residues. CDR3 nucleotides: TGCAGTGCGTCGGGACAGGAAGAGACCCAGTACTTC. Translating gives CSASGQEETQYF.

This clonotype was detected only a few times. This sequence joins TRBV20-1 and TRBJ2-7, with 7 bases that match TRBD1. V shed 4 bases, J shed 4 bases, and the junction held 19 bases outside the gene matches. The CDR3 covers 17 residues. Per germline, CDR1 DFQATT and CDR2 SNEGSKA (reference sequence). The CDR3 here is CSATKAHLRDSIYEQYF. The CDR3 nucleotides are TGCAGTGCTACGAAAGCACACCTCCGGGACAGCATTTACGAGCAGTACTTC.

This rearrangement joins TRBV7-2 to TRBJ2-7, with TRBD1 identical over 9 bases. With V trimmed by 4 bases and J by 3 bases, 7 bases remained unmatched. Germline V CDR1 and CDR2: SGHTA, FQGNSA. CDR3 length: 15 residues. The CDR3 is CASSSRWDRVYEQYF. CDR3 DNA sequence: TGTGCCAGCAGCTCTCGTTGGGACAGGGTCTACGAGCAGTACTTC.

This clonotype was picked up a small number of times. The rearrangement uses TRBV20-1 and TRBJ1-4; no definite D call. This CDR3 contains 11 residues. The germline V gene encodes CDR1 DFQATT and CDR2 SNEGSKA (reference sequence). V was pared by 5 bases and J by 6 bases, with 7 bases between. The CDR3 nucleotides read TGCAGTGCTGGAGGAGATGAAAAACTGTTTTTT. It is translated as CSAGGDEKLFF.

This clonotype appeared many times. The chain joins TRBV4-2 to TRBJ2-5, with a weak D call TRBD2 (6 bases). CDR3 length: 15 amino acids. Trimming removed 4 bases at V and 0 bases at J, with 12 bases between. Looked up from germline, CDR1 is LGHNA and CDR2 is YNFKEQ. CDR3 sequence reads: CASSRLGGNQETQYF. In DNA form, the CDR3 reads TGTGCCAGCAGCCGGCTCGGGGGAAACCAAGAGACCCAGTACTTC.

This clonotype showed up many times. The chain couples TRBV7-2 to TRBJ2-7, with 9 bases matching TRBD2. Trimming took 4 bases from V and 0 from J; bases not matched to a gene: 4. Germline V gene sequence: CDR1 SGHTA, CDR2 FQGNSA. The CDR3 has 15 amino acids. The CDR3 DNA follows: TGTGCCAGCAGCTCACGGACTAGCGCCTCCTACGAGCAGTACTTC. Its protein is CASSSRTSASYEQYF.

This clonotype was recorded at least ten times. This chain links TRBV10-3 with TRBJ2-7, with 9 bases matching TRBD1. Germline trimming cut 8 bases from V and 5 bases from J; bases unmatched to any gene: 10. CDR3 length: 14 amino acids. The germline V gene encodes CDR1 ENHRY and CDR2 SYGVKD. The CDR3 region is CAIGLTGQGNEQYF. The CDR3 nucleotides are TGTGCCATCGGTCTTACGGGACAGGGCAACGAGCAGTACTTC.

The chain is built from TRBV7-9 and TRBJ2-7; no clear D. The V end lost 1 base, the J end lost 2 bases, and 15 bases lay between the germline ends. CDR3 length: 16 amino acids. Germline V gene data show CDR1 as SEHNR and CDR2 as FQNEAQ (reference sequence). The CDR3 is CASSLVGQIAAYEQYF. The CDR3 DNA is TGTGCCAGCAGCTTAGTCGGCCAGATCGCGGCCTACGAGCAGTACTTC.

In this sample, this clonotype turned up many times. The chain couples TRBV24-1 to TRBJ1-2; D gene ambiguous. Germline V gene lookup returns CDR1 KGHDR and CDR2 SFDVKD. The CDR3 contains 11 residues. V lost 10 bases and J 4 bases, leaving 9 bases between the germline ends. This chain's CDR3 is CATSPGYGYTF. The CDR3 DNA reads as TGTGCCACAAGCCCCGGCTATGGCTACACCTTC.

This clonotype has just one count. The chain couples TRBV9 to TRBJ1-2; D is uncertain. This CDR3 comprises 11 residues. The V end was cut by 3 bases, the J end by 5 bases, with 5 bases between. CDR1 SGDLS and CDR2 YYNGEE come from the germline V gene. CDR3 coding DNA: TGTGCCAGCAGCGCGCCTTATGGCTACACCTTC. Its protein is CASSAPYGYTF.

This clonotype was seen at least ten times. This rearrangement joins TRBV20-1 to TRBJ1-2, with D possibly matching TRBD1 (5 bases). CDR1 is DFQATT and CDR2 is SNEGSKA in the germline V gene (reference sequence). This CDR3 is built from 11 residues. The V end lost 4 bases, the J end lost 6 bases, and 9 bases lay between the germline ends. The DNA for the CDR3 is TGCAGTGCTACAGGGTCCCATGGCTACACCTTC. It encodes CSATGSHGYTF.

This clonotype was detected ten times or more. DNA for the CDR3: TGCAGCGTCGCTCGGGGGGGGGCTTTGAACACTGAAGCTTTCTTT. Translated, it gives CSVARGGALNTEAFF. The V gene is TRBV29-1, the J gene TRBJ1-1, with D possibly being TRBD1 (6 bases). V was clipped by 6 bases and J by 0 bases, with 17 bases between them. This CDR3 contains 15 residues. The germline V gene has CDR1 SQVTM and CDR2 ANQGSEA.

This sequence joins TRBV18 and TRBJ2-1; D ambiguous. Germline V CDR1 and CDR2: KGHSH, LQKENI. CDR3 length equals 15 residues. Between the trimmed V and J ends, which lost 4 bases and 6 bases, there was a span of 16 bases. The CDR3 nucleotides are TGTGCCAGCTCACATCTCGGGCTCCTAGTCAATGAGCAGTTCTTC. Translated, it gives CASSHLGLLVNEQFF.

This clonotype was detected only a few times. This rearrangement joins TRBV20-1 to TRBJ2-7, with D perhaps matching TRBD1 (6 bases). The CDR3 consists of 12 residues. CDR1 is DFQATT and CDR2 is SNEGSKA in the germline V gene (reference sequence). V was clipped by 5 bases and J by 3 bases, with 11 bases between them. In DNA form, the CDR3 reads TGCAGTGCTTGCCGGGACAACTACGAGCAGTACTTC. Its translation: CSACRDNYEQYF.

Here the CDR3 DNA reads TGCAGTGCTAGCGGACAGCTTAATCGCGAGCAGTACTTC. This sequence encodes CSASGQLNREQYF. This chain links TRBV20-1 with TRBJ2-7; maybe TRBD1 (6 bases). V was cut by 3 bases and J by 6 bases, with 15 bases left in between. The CDR3 spans 13 residues. Per the germline V gene, CDR1 is DFQATT and CDR2 is SNEGSKA (reference sequence).

In its sample, this clonotype was seen many times. The chain links TRBV7-2 to TRBJ1-3; tentatively, D is TRBD1 (6 bases). Germline V gene data show CDR1 as SGHTA and CDR2 as FQGNSA. Trimming took off 4 bases at V and 4 bases at J, with 14 bases between the two ends. The CDR3 loop spans 15 amino acids. The CDR3 loop is CASSSTGLAGNTIYF. DNA for the CDR3: TGTGCCAGCAGCTCTACAGGGTTGGCCGGAAACACCATATATTTT.

This clonotype was counted ten times or more. The chain uses TRBV5-1 and TRBJ1-1; D remains ambiguous. Germline CDR1 and CDR2: SGHRS and YFSETQ. V was clipped by 1 base and J by 6 bases, with 19 bases between them. The CDR3 is 16 amino acids. The CDR3 bases are TGCGCCAGCAGCTTGACGCATCGCCGACTCCTACCTGAAGCTTTCTTT. Encoded protein: CASSLTHRRLLPEAFF. The full variable domain, with the rest looked up from reference TRBV5-1 and TRBJ1-1, is KAGVTQTPRYLIKTRGQQVTLSCSPISGHRSVSWYQQTPGQGLQFLFEYFSETQRNKGNFPGRFSGRQFSNSRSEMNVSTLELGDSALYLCASSLTHRRLLPEAFFGQGTRLTVV.